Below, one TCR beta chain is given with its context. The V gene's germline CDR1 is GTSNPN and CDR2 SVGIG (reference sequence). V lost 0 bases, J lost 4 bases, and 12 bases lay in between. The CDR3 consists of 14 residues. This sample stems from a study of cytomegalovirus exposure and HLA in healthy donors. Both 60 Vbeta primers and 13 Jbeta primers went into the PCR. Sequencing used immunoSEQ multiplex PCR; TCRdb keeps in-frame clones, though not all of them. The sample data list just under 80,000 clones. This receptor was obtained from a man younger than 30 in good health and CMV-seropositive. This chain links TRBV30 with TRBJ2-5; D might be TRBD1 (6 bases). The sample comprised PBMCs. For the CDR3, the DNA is TGTGCCTGGAGTGTAGGGGGATCTAGAGAGACCCAGTACTTC. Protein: CAWSVGGSRETQYF. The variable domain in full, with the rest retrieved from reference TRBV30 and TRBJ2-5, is SQTIHQWPATLVQPVGSPLSLECTVEGTSNPNLYWYRQAAGRGLQLLFYSVGIGQISSEVPQNLSASRPQDRQFILSSKKLLLSDSGFYLCAWSVGGSRETQYFGPGTRLLVL.